These T cell receptor beta chains were read from a single sample in a study of cytomegalovirus exposure and HLA in healthy donors. Here immunoSEQ multiplex PCR was the method, and the copy in TCRdb shows in-frame clones only, minus some. This sample carries approximately 110,000 clones, more than 75% of them seen once, and the ten largest clones take around 14%. The sequenced sample was PBMCs. The receptors come from a woman aged 60 to 75 in good health and CMV-seropositive. Each CDR3 is given with its conserved first and last residue. D genes are given only for firm matches. Some rows mark clone size as missing; the rest say once, few, many or name a class of expanded clone.

v_gene	abundance	j_gene	d_gene	CDR3aa	CDR3nt
TRBV30	-	TRBJ1-6	-	CAWGEGNSPLHF	TGTGCCTGGGGGGAGGGCAATTCACCCCTCCACTTT
TRBV2	-	TRBJ2-7	TRBD2	CASSGGGLAPSYEQYF	TGTGCCAGCAGTGGGGGGGGACTAGCGCCGTCCTACGAGCAGTACTTC
TRBV19	-	TRBJ2-2	-	CASSSPGANTGELFF	TGTGCCAGTAGTAGTCCAGGCGCGAACACCGGGGAGCTGTTTTTT
TRBV5-6	few	TRBJ1-3	-	CASSGRGNTIYF	TGTGCCAGCAGTGGGAGAGGAAACACCATATATTTT
TRBV2	once	TRBJ2-4	-	CASSVAPRDGRGLF	TGTGCCAGCAGTGTAGCACCCCGCGACGGCCGTGGGCTCTTC
TRBV7-2	-	TRBJ2-3	TRBD1	CASSRGQGPDTQYF	TGTGCCAGCAGTCGGGGACAGGGGCCCGATACGCAGTATTTT
TRBV11-1	once	TRBJ2-3	-	CASSLGQISTDTQYF	TGTGCCAGCAGCTTAGGACAAATCTCCACAGATACGCAGTATTTT
TRBV12-5	-	TRBJ1-6	TRBD1	CASGLHRFRTGSDQYSPLHF	TGTGCTAGTGGTTTGCACCGTTTTAGGACAGGCAGTGACCAATATTCACCCCTCCACTTT
TRBV2	-	TRBJ1-1	TRBD1	CASSLLGTGGTEAFF	TGTGCCAGCAGCCTCCTAGGGACAGGGGGCACTGAAGCTTTCTTT
TRBV27	-	TRBJ2-7	TRBD2	CASSFSSGDTYEQYF	TGTGCCAGCAGTTTCAGTAGCGGGGACACCTACGAGCAGTACTTC
TRBV10-3	-	TRBJ1-6	-	CAISEPDSRGPLHF	TGTGCCATCAGTGAGCCCGACTCTAGGGGTCCCCTCCACTTT
TRBV11-2	once	TRBJ1-1	TRBD1	CASSPLQGARTEAFF	TGTGCCAGCAGCCCCTTACAGGGGGCACGGACTGAAGCTTTCTTT
TRBV21-1	-	TRBJ1-1	-	CASSPGTGCVNTEAFF	TGTGCCAGCAGCCCCGGGACAGGGTGTGTAAATACTGAAGCTTTCTTT
TRBV28	-	TRBJ1-2	-	CASSPGVLGGYTF	TGTGCCAGCAGTCCAGGGGTTTTAGGCGGCTACACCTTC
TRBV6-6	-	TRBJ1-5	-	CAVSRTAIGNQPQHF	TGTGCCGTCTCTAGGACAGCCATTGGCAATCAGCCCCAGCATTTT
TRBV12-5	few	TRBJ1-6	-	CASGLVSLSHNSPLHF	TGTGCTAGTGGTTTAGTTTCGTTGAGCCATAATTCACCCCTCCACTTT
TRBV11-2	-	TRBJ2-6	-	CASSSVSGANVLTF	TGTGCCAGCAGCTCCGTTTCCGGGGCCAACGTCCTGACTTTC
TRBV29-1	-	TRBJ2-3	TRBD2	CSVGRLSGNPRDTQYF	TGCAGCGTTGGAAGGCTTAGCGGGAATCCTCGTGATACGCAGTATTTT
TRBV18	few	TRBJ1-4	-	CASSPLQGTNEKLFF	TGTGCCAGCTCACCCCTTCAGGGGACTAATGAAAAACTGTTTTTT
TRBV5-8	-	TRBJ1-2	-	CASTENRERHTF	TGTGCCAGCACCGAGAACAGGGAACGTCATACCTTC
TRBV19	-	TRBJ2-7	TRBD2	CASSVTSGETYEQYF	TGTGCCAGTAGTGTCACTAGCGGGGAAACCTACGAGCAGTACTTC
TRBV4-3	-	TRBJ2-4	-	CASSQDREYKNIQYF	TGCGCCAGCAGCCAAGATCGGGAGTACAAAAACATTCAGTACTTC
TRBV4-1	-	TRBJ1-2	-	CASSQGGGQQDYGYTF	TGCGCCAGCAGCCAAGGGGGGGGGCAGCAAGACTATGGCTACACCTTC
TRBV6-5	-	TRBJ2-3	TRBD1	CASTGQGTDTQYF	TGTGCCAGCACGGGACAGGGCACAGATACGCAGTATTTT
TRBV2	few	TRBJ2-4	TRBD2	CASSGRDRGLAGGHPAKNIQYF	TGTGCCAGCAGTGGGCGGGACCGTGGACTAGCGGGAGGCCATCCGGCCAAAAACATTCAGTACTTC
TRBV10-3	-	TRBJ1-1	TRBD1	CAISEGQGAFF	TGTGCCATCAGTGAGGGACAGGGGGCTTTCTTT
TRBV30	-	TRBJ2-3	TRBD2	CAWSRLAGGLTDTQYF	TGTGCCTGGAGCAGACTAGCGGGAGGTCTCACAGATACGCAGTATTTT
TRBV7-9	-	TRBJ2-7	-	CSSSPPSGREKYF	TGTTCCAGCAGCCCCCCCTCGGGCAGGGAAAAGTACTTC
TRBV5-1	-	TRBJ1-2	-	CASSLVERGGYTF	TGCGCCAGCAGCTTGGTGGAGCGAGGGGGCTACACCTTC
TRBV5-6	-	TRBJ1-3	TRBD1	CASSFWGQGSIHGNTIYF	TGTGCCAGCAGCTTTTGGGGACAGGGAAGTATCCACGGGAACACCATATATTTT
TRBV7-7	-	TRBJ2-1	-	CASSKTGSSYNEQFF	TGTGCCAGCAGTAAAACGGGTAGCTCCTACAATGAGCAGTTCTTC
TRBV19	once	TRBJ2-3	TRBD2	CASSLMGTSGVGTDTQYF	TGTGCCAGTAGTCTCATGGGGACTAGCGGGGTCGGCACAGATACGCAGTATTTT
TRBV7-6	-	TRBJ2-5	-	CASRQATTSETQYF	TGTGCCAGCAGGCAGGCGACTACCTCGGAGACCCAGTACTTC
TRBV19	few	TRBJ2-3	-	CASSLGSTDTQYF	TGTGCCAGTAGTCTTGGCTCCACAGATACGCAGTATTTT
TRBV10-3	-	TRBJ2-3	-	CAISESGFYTDTQYF	TGTGCCATCAGTGAGAGCGGGTTCTACACAGATACGCAGTATTTT
TRBV7-2	-	TRBJ2-1	-	CASSSSSVGEQFF	TGTGCCAGCAGCTCTAGTAGCGTGGGTGAGCAGTTCTTC
TRBV5-3	-	TRBJ1-3	-	CARSLKSQAHSGNTIYF	TGTGCCAGAAGCTTGAAATCACAGGCCCACTCTGGAAACACCATATATTTT
TRBV18	-	TRBJ2-7	-	CASSPSTGTSYEQYF	TGTGCCAGCTCACCGTCGACAGGGACTTCCTACGAGCAGTACTTC
TRBV6-6	once	TRBJ2-7	TRBD1	CASSRQGSPSEQYF	TGTGCCAGCAGCAGACAGGGTTCGCCTAGCGAGCAGTACTTC
TRBV5-6	-	TRBJ2-5	TRBD2	CASSQALAVAQETQYF	TGTGCCAGCAGCCAGGCACTAGCGGTGGCCCAAGAGACCCAGTACTTC